This T cell receptor beta chain was captured by sequencing in a study of identical twins. General study points: Twin-shared out-of-frame alpha sequences were enriched for low generation probability. Out-of-frame TCR alpha sharing observed in monozygotic twins exceeded model estimates.

Germline CDR1 reads MNHEY; CDR2 reads SVGEGT. The CDR3 covers 14 residues. J was trimmed by 6 bases and V by 4 bases; bases with no gene match: 7. Addition of a universal primer site occurred through template switching, and cDNA carried unique molecular identifiers. TCRdb independently ran MiXCR on the 5' RACE reads; one entry per CDR3 protein. Of about 720,000 distinct CDR3 sequences in the sample, 18% were seen once. This clonotype was observed many times. Its antigen is unknown. These data were also filed under a second study, of T cells expressing NK-cell markers. That source notes: About 1.0-7.0% of CD8+ T cells in about six donors belonged to dominant NKG2C+ clonotypes.

The receptor's source is a woman aged 18-29 years in good health. Sequencing was performed on PBMCs. The chain has TRBV6-2 or TRBV6-3 and TRBJ2-7; TRBD2 agrees at 9 bases. The CDR3 spells CASSWGLASGEQYF. The CDR3 nucleotides read TGTGCCAGCAGTTGGGGACTAGCCTCGGGCGAGCAGTACTTC.